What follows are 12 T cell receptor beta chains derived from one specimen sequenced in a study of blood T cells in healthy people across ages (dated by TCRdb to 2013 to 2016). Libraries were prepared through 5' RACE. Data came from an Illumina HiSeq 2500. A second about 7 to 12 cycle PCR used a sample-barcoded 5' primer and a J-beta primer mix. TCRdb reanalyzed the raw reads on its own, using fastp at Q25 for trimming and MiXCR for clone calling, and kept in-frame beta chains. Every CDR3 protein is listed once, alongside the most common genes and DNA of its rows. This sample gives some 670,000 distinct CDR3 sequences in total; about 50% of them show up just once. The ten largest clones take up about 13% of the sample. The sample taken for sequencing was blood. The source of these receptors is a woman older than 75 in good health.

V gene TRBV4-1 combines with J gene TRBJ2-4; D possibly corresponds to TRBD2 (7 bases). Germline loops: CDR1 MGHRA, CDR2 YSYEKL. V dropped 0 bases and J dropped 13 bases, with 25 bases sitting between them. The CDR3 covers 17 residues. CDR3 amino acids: CASSQESGTTGTWGQYF. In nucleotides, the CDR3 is TGCGCCAGCAGCCAAGAGTCGGGGACTACAGGGACTTGGGGGCAGTACTTC.

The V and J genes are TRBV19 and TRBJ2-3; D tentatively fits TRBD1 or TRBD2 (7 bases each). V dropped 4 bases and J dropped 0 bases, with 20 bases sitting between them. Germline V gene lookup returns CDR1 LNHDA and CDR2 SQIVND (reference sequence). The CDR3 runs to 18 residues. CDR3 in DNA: TGTGCCAGTAGTACTCGGGGGGTAGGGGGCTTGAGCACAGATACGCAGTATTTT. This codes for CASSTRGVGGLSTDTQYF.

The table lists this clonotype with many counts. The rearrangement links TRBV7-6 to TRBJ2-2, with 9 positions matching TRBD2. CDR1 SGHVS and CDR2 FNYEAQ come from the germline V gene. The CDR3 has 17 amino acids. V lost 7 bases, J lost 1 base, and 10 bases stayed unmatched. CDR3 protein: CASNVLAGLVNTGELFF. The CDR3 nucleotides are TGTGCCAGCAACGTTCTAGCGGGGCTAGTGAACACCGGGGAGCTGTTTTTT.

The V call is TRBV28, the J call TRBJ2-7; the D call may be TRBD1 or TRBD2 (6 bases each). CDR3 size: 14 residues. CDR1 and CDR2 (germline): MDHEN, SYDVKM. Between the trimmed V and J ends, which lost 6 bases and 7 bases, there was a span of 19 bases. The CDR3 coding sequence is TGTGCCAGCAGGGGCGGGACACTCCTTCAGGAGCAGTACTTC. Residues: CASRGGTLLQEQYF.

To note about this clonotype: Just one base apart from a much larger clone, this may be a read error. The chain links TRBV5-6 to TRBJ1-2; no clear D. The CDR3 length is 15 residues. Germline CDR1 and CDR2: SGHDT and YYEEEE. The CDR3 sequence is CASSLVPDVSYGCTF. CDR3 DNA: TGTGCCAGCAGCTTGGTTCCGGACGTGAGCTATGGCTGCACCTTC.

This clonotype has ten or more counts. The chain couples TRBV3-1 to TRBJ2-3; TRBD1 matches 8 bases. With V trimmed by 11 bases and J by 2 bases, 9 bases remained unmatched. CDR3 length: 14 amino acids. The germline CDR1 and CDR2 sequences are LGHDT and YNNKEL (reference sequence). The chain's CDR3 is CAVQGDGSTDTQYF. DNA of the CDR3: TGTGCCGTACAGGGGGATGGTTCCACAGATACGCAGTATTTT.

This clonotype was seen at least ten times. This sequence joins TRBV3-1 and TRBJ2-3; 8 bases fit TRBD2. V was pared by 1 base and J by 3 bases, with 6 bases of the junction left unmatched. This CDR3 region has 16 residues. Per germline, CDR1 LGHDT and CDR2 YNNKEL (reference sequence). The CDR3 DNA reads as TGTGCCAGCAGCCAAGCGGGGGGGCCGAGAACAGATACGCAGTATTTT. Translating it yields CASSQAGGPRTDTQYF.

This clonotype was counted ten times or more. In DNA, the CDR3 is TGTGCCAGCAGCTTAGTATCAGGGGGAGAGACCCAGTACTTC. This gives the protein CASSLVSGGETQYF. The J gene is TRBJ2-5, the V gene TRBV11-2, with 7 nucleotides matching TRBD1. Germline CDR1 and CDR2: SGHAT and FQNNGV. The CDR3 length is 14 residues. The V and J ends lost 1 base and 4 bases, in that order; junction bases with no gene match: 3.

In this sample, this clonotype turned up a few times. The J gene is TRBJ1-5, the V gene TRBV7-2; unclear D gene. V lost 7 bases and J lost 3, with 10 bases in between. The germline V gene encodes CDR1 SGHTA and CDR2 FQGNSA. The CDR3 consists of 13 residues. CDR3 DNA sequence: TGTGCCAGCAACCTCTGGGTCAATCAGCCCCAGCATTTT. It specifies CASNLWVNQPQHF.

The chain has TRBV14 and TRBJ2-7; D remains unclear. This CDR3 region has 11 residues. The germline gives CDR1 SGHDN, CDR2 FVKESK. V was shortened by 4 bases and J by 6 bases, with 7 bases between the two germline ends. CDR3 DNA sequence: TGTGCCAGCAGCCGCACAAGCGAGCAGTACTTC. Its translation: CASSRTSEQYF.

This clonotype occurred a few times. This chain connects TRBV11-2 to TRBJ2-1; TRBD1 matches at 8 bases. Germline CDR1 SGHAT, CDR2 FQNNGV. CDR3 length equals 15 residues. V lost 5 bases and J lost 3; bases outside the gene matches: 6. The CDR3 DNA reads TGTGCCAGCAGCCGCCGGGACAGGTTCTACAATGAGCAGTTCTTC. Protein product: CASSRRDRFYNEQFF.

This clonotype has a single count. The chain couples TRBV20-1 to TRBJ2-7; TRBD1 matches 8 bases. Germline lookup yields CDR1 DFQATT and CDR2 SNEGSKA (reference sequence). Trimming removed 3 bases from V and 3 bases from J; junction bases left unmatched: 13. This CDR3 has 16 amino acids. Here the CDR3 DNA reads TGCAGTGCTAGCTGGATTGTGGACAGGGTAGGCTACGAGCAGTACTTC. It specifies CSASWIVDRVGYEQYF.